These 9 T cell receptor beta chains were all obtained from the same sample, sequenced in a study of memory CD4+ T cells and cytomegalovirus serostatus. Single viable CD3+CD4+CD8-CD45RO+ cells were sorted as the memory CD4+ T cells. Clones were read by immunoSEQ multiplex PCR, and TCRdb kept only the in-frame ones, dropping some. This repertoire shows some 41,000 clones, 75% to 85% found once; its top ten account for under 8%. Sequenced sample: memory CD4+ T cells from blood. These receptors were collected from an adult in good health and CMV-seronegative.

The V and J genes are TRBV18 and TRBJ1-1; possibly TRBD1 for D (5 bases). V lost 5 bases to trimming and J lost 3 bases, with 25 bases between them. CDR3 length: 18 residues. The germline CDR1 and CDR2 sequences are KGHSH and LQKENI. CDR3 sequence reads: CASSTTTFRAGRDTEAFF. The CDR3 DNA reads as TGTGCCAGCTCAACGACTACTTTCCGGGCAGGGCGGGACACTGAAGCTTTCTTT.

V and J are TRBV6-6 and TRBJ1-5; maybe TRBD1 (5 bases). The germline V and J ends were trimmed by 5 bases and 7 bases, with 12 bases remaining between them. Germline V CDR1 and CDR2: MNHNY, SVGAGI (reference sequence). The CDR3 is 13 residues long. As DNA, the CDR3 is TGTGCCAGCAGTCAGGGAGTCTCCCAGCCCCAGCATTTT. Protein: CASSQGVSQPQHF.

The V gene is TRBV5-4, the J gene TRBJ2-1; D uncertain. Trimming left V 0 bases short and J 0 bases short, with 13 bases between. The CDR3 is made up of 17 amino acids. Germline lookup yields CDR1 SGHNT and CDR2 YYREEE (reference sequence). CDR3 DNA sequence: TGTGCCAGCAGCTTGGGTGGGCGGACCAGCTCCTACAATGAGCAGTTCTTC. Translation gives CASSLGGRTSSYNEQFF.

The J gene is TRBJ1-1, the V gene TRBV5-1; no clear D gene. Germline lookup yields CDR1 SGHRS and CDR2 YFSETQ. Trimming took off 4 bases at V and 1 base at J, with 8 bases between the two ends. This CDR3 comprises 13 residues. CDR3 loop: CASSPGTNTEAFF. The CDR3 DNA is TGCGCCAGCAGCCCGGGAACGAACACTGAAGCTTTCTTT.

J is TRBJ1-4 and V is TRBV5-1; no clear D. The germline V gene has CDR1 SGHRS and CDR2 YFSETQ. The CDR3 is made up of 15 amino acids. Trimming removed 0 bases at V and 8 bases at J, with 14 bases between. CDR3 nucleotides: TGCGCCAGCAGCTTGGGGAGTTCTCCGCGGGAAAAACTGTTTTTT. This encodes CASSLGSSPREKLFF.

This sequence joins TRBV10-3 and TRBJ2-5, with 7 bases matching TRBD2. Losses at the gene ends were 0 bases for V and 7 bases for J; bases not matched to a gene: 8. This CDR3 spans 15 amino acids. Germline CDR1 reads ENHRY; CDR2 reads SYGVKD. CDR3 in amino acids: CAISESLAGAATQYF. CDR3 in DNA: TGTGCCATCAGTGAGTCGCTGGCGGGAGCTGCGACCCAGTACTTC.

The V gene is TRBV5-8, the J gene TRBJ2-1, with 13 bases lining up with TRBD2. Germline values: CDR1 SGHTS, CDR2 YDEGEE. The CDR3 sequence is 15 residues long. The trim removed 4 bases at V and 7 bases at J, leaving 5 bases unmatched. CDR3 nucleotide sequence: TGTGCCAGCAGCAGGGGGACTAGCGGGACTAATGAGCAGTTCTTC. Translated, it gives CASSRGTSGTNEQFF.

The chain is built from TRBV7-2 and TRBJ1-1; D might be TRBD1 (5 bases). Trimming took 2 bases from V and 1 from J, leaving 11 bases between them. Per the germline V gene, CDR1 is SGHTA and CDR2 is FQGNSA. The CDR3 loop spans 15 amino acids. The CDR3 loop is CASSLSRQPNTEAFF. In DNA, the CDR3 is TGTGCCAGCAGCTTAAGCAGACAGCCGAACACTGAAGCTTTCTTT.

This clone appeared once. The CDR3 loop reads CASSFASTDTQYF. The CDR3 bases are TGTGCCAGCAGCTTCGCTAGCACAGATACGCAGTATTTT. This chain connects TRBV9 to TRBJ2-3, with no clear D. This CDR3 comprises 13 residues. Between the trimmed V and J ends, which lost 4 bases and 0 bases, there was a span of 6 bases. Germline values: CDR1 SGDLS, CDR2 YYNGEE.